This T cell receptor beta chain was documented in a study of CXCR3-negative and CXCR3-positive naive CD8 T cells. The wider study: Sequencing gave roughly 130 million TRB reads overall, about 1.5 +/- 0.3 million per library.

Cells classed as naive CD8+ T cells were CD45RO-CCR7+CD27+CD95-. As for this clonotype: The target antigen is unknown.

5' RACE with UMI labels generated the TRB cDNA libraries. TCRdb re-called the 5' RACE reads and catalogs CDR3 proteins one per entry, DNA excluded. This table lists under 85,000 distinct CDR3 sequences. Study conclusions and caveats: Naive cells positive for CXCR3 carried more hydrophobic TRB CDR3s than CXCR3-negative ones. With respect to TRBV-TRBJ usage, naive CXCR3-negative and CXCR3-positive cells were similar; memory differed.

The sample taken for sequencing was naive CXCR3- CD8+ T cells from blood. Subset denoted: CD45RO-CCR7+CD27+CD95- naive CD8+ T cells lacking CXCR3 (TNR3-). This clonotype was sampled from a human donor in good health. Some clones in this sample may be carry-over from other donors' samples.

Here the CDR3 reads CASSLTGGTGELFF. The J gene is TRBJ2-2, the V gene TRBV7-2; absent DNA, TCRdb's TRBD1 call cannot be checked. CDR1 is SGHTA and CDR2 is FQGNSA in the germline V gene. The CDR3 totals 14 residues.